This T cell receptor (beta chain) was sequenced for a study of identical twins. Study-wide results and caveats: Out-of-frame beta chain sequences displayed weaker excess sharing between twins. The models systematically underestimated how much out-of-frame TCR alpha was shared in monozygotic twins. The more abundant beta clonotypes in cord blood had fewer insertions, and memory repertoires did not show this.

TCRdb processed the 5' RACE reads anew with MiXCR; each CDR3 protein has one entry. The data contain about 390,000 distinct CDR3 sequences, 7% to 9.5% of them seen just once; the ten biggest clones take up approximately 9.3%. This clonotype has a handful of counts. No antigen is known for it. This CDR3 has 14 amino acids. Germline V gene lookup returns CDR1 MGHRA and CDR2 YSYEKL. V lost 3 bases, J lost 4 bases, and 3 bases stayed unmatched. The V call is TRBV4-1, the J call TRBJ1-3, with 7 bases matching TRBD1. The specimen sequenced was naive T cells sorted from blood. The TCR originated in a woman aged 50 to 60 in good health. The CDR3 coding sequence is TGCGCCAGCAGCCAGAGGGACAGAGGAAACACCATATATTTT. This gives the protein CASSQRDRGNTIYF.